The present TCR beta chain was sequenced within a study of T cells in Graves' hyperthyroidism and ophthalmopathy. There were TCR beta CDR3 regions amplified from RNA transcripts. Using the HTBI primer set, a first-round RT-PCR was run on the TCR CDR3. TCRdb re-called the multiplex PCR reads through MiXCR, storing one row per CDR3 protein. This sample has hundreds of thousands of distinct CDR3 sequences, with about two fifths found just once. Study results and caveats: The model predicted ophthalmopathy a median 6.5 months before onset. Among thyroid clonotypes expanded above 0.001, most also appeared in blood.

Details on this clonotype: Its specificity is unknown.

Graves' hyperthyroidism showing no ophthalmopathy progression within 18 months was considered stable. CDR3 length: 16 residues. The ends lost 0 bases at V and 2 bases at J; junction bases unmatched: 4. Germline loops: CDR1 MGHRA, CDR2 YSYEKL. Sequencing was carried out using blood. The chain is built from TRBV4-1 and TRBJ2-7, with 10 bases lining up with TRBD1. The clonotype was recovered from a man aged 18 to 29 with Graves' hyperthyroidism. Written as DNA, the CDR3 is TGCGCCAGCAGCCAAGAGGGCGGGACAGGGGCCTACGAGCAGTACTTC. It codes for CASSQEGGTGAYEQYF.